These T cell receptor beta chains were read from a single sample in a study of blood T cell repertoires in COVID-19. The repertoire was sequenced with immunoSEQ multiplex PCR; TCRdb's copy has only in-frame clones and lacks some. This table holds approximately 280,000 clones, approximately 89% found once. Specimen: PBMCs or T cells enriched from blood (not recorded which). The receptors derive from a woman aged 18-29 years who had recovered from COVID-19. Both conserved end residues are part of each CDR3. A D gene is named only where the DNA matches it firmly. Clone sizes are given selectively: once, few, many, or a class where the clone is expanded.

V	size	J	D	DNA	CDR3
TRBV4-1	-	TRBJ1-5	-	TGCGCCAGCAGCCAAGCTAATATGGGACTTAGCAATCAGCCCCAGCATTTT	CASSQANMGLSNQPQHF
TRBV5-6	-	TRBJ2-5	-	TGTGCCAGCAGCCTAACCTACAGGGCCCAAGAGACCCAGTACTTC	CASSLTYRAQETQYF
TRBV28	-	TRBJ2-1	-	TGTGCCAGCAGTTTGACTAGTCCCGATGAGCAGTTCTTC	CASSLTSPDEQFF
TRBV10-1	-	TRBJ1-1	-	TGCGCCAGCAGTGAGCAGACAAGCACTGAAGCTTTCTTT	CASSEQTSTEAFF
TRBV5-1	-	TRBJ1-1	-	TGCGCCAGCAGCTTGACAACGAACACTGAAGCTTTCTTT	CASSLTTNTEAFF
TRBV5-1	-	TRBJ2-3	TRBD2	TGCGCCAGCAGCTTGGCCCCACATAGCGGGTTTAGCACAGATACGCAGTATTTT	CASSLAPHSGFSTDTQYF
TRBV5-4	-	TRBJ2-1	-	TGTGCCAGCAGGGGGAGTGGAACTATGAATGAGCAGTTCTTC	CASRGSGTMNEQFF
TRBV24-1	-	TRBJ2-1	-	TGTGCCACCAGTGCATCGGGGGAGCGGTACAATGAGCAGTTCTTC	CATSASGERYNEQFF
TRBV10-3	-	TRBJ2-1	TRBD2	TGTGCCATCAGTGAGGATGTTAGCGGGATAAGGCCGGGGAATGAGCAGTTCTTC	CAISEDVSGIRPGNEQFF
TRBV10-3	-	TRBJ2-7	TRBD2	TGTGCCATCAGTGGACATAGCGGGGGGCTCCTCGAGCAGTACTTC	CAISGHSGGLLEQYF
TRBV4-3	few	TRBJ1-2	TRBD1	TGCGCCAGCAGCCAAGACGGACAGGACCGATATGGCTACACCTTC	CASSQDGQDRYGYTF
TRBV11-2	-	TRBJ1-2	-	TGTGCCAGCAGCTCTATGGACAGCGCCTATGGCTACACCTTC	CASSSMDSAYGYTF
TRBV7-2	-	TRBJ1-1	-	TGTGCCAGCAGCTCCCGAGGGGGGGCCCCAATGAACACTGAAGCTTTCTTT	CASSSRGGAPMNTEAFF
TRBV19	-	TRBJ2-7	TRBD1	TGTGCCAGTAGCCTGACAGGGGGCCCCAACGAGCAGTACTTC	CASSLTGGPNEQYF
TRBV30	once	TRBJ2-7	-	TGTGCCTGGAGTGTAGCTAGGACTTCCTTTTTTACGTACGAGCAGTACTTC	CAWSVARTSFFTYEQYF
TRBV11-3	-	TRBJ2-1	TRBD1	TGTGCCAGCAGCTACAGCCTAAGGGACAGTAGATACAATGAGCAGTTCTTC	CASSYSLRDSRYNEQFF
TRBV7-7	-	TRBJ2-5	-	TGTGCCAGCAGCTCTACAGGGAATCTCCAAGAGACCCAGTACTTC	CASSSTGNLQETQYF
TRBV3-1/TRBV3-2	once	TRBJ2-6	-	TGTGCCAGCAGCCTTAGCTTTATATCCTCTGGGGCCAACGTCCTGACTTTC	CASSLSFISSGANVLTF
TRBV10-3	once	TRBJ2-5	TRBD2	TGTGCCATCAGTGCCGGCGGGAGAGAGACCCAGTACTTC	CAISAGGRETQYF
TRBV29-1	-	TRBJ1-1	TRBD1	TGCAGCGTTAAACACGCGAACAGGGGCGAAGCTTTCTTT	CSVKHANRGEAFF
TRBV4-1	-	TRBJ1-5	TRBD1	TGCGCCAGCAGCTATCGGGACAGGGTTACAGATAGCAATCAGCCCCAGCATTTT	CASSYRDRVTDSNQPQHF
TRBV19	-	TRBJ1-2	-	TGTGCCAGTAGTATAGAAAAGGGGGTGCCCTATGGCTACACCTTC	CASSIEKGVPYGYTF